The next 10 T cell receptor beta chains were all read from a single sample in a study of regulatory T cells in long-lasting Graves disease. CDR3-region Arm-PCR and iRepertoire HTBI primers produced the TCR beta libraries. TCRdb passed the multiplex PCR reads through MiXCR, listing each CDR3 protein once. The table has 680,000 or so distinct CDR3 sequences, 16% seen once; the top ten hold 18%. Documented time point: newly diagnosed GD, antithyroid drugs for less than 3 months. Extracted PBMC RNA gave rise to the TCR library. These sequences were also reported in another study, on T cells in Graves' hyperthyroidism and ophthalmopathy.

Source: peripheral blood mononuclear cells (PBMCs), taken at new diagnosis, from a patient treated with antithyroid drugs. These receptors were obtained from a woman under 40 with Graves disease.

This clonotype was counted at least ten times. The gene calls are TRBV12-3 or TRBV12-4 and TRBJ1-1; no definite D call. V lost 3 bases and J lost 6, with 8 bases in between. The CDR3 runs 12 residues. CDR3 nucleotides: TGTGCCAGCAGTTTGCCGGGGTCTGAAGCTTTCTTT. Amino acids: CASSLPGSEAFF.

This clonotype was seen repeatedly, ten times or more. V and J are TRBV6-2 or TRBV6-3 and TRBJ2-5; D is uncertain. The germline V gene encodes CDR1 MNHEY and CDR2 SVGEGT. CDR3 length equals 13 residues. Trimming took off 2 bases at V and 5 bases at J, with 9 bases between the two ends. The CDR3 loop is CASSYGPRETQYF. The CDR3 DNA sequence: TGTGCCAGCAGTTACGGTCCAAGGGAGACCCAGTACTTC.

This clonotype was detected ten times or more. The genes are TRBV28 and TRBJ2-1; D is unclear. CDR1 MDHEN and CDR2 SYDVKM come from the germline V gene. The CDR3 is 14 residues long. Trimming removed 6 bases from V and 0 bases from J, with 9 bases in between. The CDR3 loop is CASSVTSSYNEQFF. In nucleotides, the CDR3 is TGTGCCAGCAGCGTAACGAGCTCCTACAATGAGCAGTTCTTC.

This chain's CDR3 is CASRPGLSYGYTF. CDR3 DNA: TGTGCCAGCAGGCCGGGACTGTCCTATGGCTACACCTTC. The chain recombines TRBV18 with TRBJ1-2, with D possibly TRBD1 on 5 matching bases. Trimming left V 8 bases short and J 4 bases short, with 14 bases between. Per the germline V gene, CDR1 is KGHSH and CDR2 is LQKENI. The CDR3 runs 13 residues.

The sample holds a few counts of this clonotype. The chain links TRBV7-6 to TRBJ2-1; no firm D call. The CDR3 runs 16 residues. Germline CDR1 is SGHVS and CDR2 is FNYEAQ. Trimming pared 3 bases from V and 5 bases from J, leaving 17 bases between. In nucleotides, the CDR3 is TGTGCCAGCAGCTTCCTTATTCCCCGAACCAACAATGAGCAGTTCTTC. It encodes CASSFLIPRTNNEQFF.

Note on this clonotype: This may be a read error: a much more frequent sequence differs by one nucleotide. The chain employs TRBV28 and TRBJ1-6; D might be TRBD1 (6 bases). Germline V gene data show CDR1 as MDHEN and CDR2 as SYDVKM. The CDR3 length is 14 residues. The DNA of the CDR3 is TGTGCCAGCAGTTCAGGGGCGTTTAATCCACCCCTCCACTTT. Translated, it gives CASSSGAFNPPLHF. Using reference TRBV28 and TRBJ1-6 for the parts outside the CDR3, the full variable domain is DVKVTQSSRYLVKRTGEKVFLECVQDMDHENMFWYRQDPGLGLRLIYFSYDVKMKEKGDIPEGYSVSREKKERFSLILESASTNQTSMYLCASSSGAFNPPLHFGNGTRLTVT.

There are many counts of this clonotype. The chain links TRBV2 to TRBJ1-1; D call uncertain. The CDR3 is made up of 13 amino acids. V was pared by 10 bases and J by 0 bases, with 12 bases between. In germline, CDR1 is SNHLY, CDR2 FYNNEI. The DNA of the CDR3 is TGTGCCACCCCGGATCGCTTGAACACTGAAGCTTTCTTT. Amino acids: CATPDRLNTEAFF.

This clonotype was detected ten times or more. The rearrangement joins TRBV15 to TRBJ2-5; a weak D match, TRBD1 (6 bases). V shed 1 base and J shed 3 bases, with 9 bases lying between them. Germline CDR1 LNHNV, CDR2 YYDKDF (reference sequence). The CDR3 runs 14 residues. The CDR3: CATSRGDTEETQYF. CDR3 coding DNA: TGTGCCACCAGCAGAGGGGACACTGAAGAGACCCAGTACTTC.

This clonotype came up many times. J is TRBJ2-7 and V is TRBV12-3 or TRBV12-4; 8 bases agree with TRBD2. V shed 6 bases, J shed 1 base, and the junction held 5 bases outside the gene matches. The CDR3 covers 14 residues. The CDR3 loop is CASRPGLESYEQYF. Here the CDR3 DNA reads TGTGCCAGCAGACCGGGACTAGAGTCCTACGAGCAGTACTTC.

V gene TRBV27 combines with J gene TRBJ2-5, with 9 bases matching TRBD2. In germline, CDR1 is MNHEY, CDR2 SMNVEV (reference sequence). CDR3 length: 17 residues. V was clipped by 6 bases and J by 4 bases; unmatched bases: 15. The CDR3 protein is CASSRGLGSGGRETQYF. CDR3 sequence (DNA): TGTGCCAGCAGCCGAGGGTTGGGTAGCGGGGGCCGAGAGACCCAGTACTTC.